The rows below give T cell receptor beta chains drawn from one sample of a study of blood T cell repertoires in COVID-19. The method was immunoSEQ multiplex PCR; TCRdb's version includes in-frame clones alone and lacks a portion of them. The sample contains approximately 170,000 clones, 70% to 90% of which appear only once. The source material was PBMCs or T cells enriched from blood (not recorded which). All receptors derive from a young woman who had recovered from COVID-19. The conserved cysteine and the conserved F or W are not part of the CDR3 here. Fields, in order: CDR3 length, clone size, J gene, V gene, CDR3 protein. Only some rows state a clone size, as once, few, many or a class for expanded clones.

length: 10
size: few
J: TRBJ1-2
V: TRBV11-2
CDR3: ASSLGTGGCT

length: 15
size: .
J: TRBJ2-5
V: TRBV10-1
CDR3: ASSDPVRQDNQETQY

length: 13
size: .
J: TRBJ2-7
V: TRBV6-2/TRBV6-3
CDR3: ASSYGTPGVAEQY

length: 13
size: .
J: TRBJ2-1
V: TRBV4-1
CDR3: ASSQGGFSYNEQF

length: 14
size: .
J: TRBJ2-1
V: TRBV5-1
CDR3: ASSLASGIAYNEQF

length: 11
size: .
J: TRBJ1-3
V: TRBV29-1
CDR3: SVGTLFGNTIY

length: 13
size: .
J: TRBJ2-1
V: TRBV30
CDR3: AWRIRTSGGNEQF

length: 14
size: .
J: TRBJ2-6
V: TRBV25-1
CDR3: ASQGAGSSGANVLT

length: 15
size: .
J: TRBJ1-1
V: TRBV21-1
CDR3: ASSKGGTGGVYTEAF

length: 15
size: .
J: TRBJ2-3
V: TRBV28
CDR3: ASSFFGVISSTDTQY

length: 14
size: .
J: TRBJ2-1
V: TRBV6-5
CDR3: ASSYGTGPSYNEQF

length: 13
size: .
J: TRBJ2-1
V: TRBV14
CDR3: ASSPRDRVLNEQF

length: 11
size: once
J: TRBJ1-5
V: TRBV28
CDR3: ASSLPGNQPQH

length: 12
size: .
J: TRBJ2-7
V: TRBV28
CDR3: ASSELPVTYEQY

length: 12
size: .
J: TRBJ1-5
V: TRBV5-1
CDR3: ASSPDRGDQPQH

length: 11
size: .
J: TRBJ2-5
V: TRBV30
CDR3: AWSSGGAETQY

length: 11
size: .
J: TRBJ1-2
V: TRBV5-4
CDR3: ASSGPGKDGYT

length: 15
size: .
J: TRBJ2-6
V: TRBV18
CDR3: ASSTGTPSSGANVLT

length: 14
size: few
J: TRBJ1-2
V: TRBV7-2
CDR3: ASSSGRQGALSGYT

length: 13
size: .
J: TRBJ2-7
V: TRBV18
CDR3: ASSQGLANVNEQY

length: 13
size: few
J: TRBJ1-5
V: TRBV11-2
CDR3: ASSSNTGKHQPQH

length: 13
size: .
J: TRBJ2-7
V: TRBV18
CDR3: ASSPGTGSSYEQY

length: 11
size: .
J: TRBJ1-1
V: TRBV5-1
CDR3: ASSLSVNTEAF

length: 9
size: few
J: TRBJ2-7
V: TRBV25-1
CDR3: ASSVQDEQY

length: 14
size: .
J: TRBJ1-2
V: TRBV19
CDR3: ASTVSPTGLNYGYT

length: 13
size: .
J: TRBJ1-1
V: TRBV25-1
CDR3: ASSEIDRDNTEAF

length: 15
size: .
J: TRBJ2-1
V: TRBV18
CDR3: ASSPGGIAGVSNEQF

length: 13
size: .
J: TRBJ2-7
V: TRBV6-5
CDR3: ASSTSDEGNYEQY

length: 13
size: .
J: TRBJ1-2
V: TRBV28
CDR3: ASKEGGRADPGYT

length: 13
size: .
J: TRBJ2-7
V: TRBV9
CDR3: ASSPLPTSVAEQY

length: 13
size: .
J: TRBJ2-3
V: TRBV6-4
CDR3: ASSDRGLATDTQY

length: 17
size: once
J: TRBJ2-2
V: TRBV4-1
CDR3: ASSQVWAYGRRHTGELF

length: 15
size: .
J: TRBJ2-7
V: TRBV6-6
CDR3: ASSRIAGGSGSYEQY

length: 13
size: .
J: TRBJ2-7
V: TRBV20-1
CDR3: SASSRDRASYEQY

length: 15
size: .
J: TRBJ2-3
V: TRBV15
CDR3: ATSRDRREGATDTQY

length: 13
size: .
J: TRBJ2-2
V: TRBV7-9
CDR3: ASSRPDRARGELF

length: 14
size: .
J: TRBJ2-2
V: TRBV7-2
CDR3: ASRSPGLAGPGELF

length: 11
size: .
J: TRBJ2-7
V: TRBV18
CDR3: ASSPRGTYEQY

length: 15
size: .
J: TRBJ2-7
V: TRBV28
CDR3: ASPPPNLSGSSYEQY

length: 13
size: .
J: TRBJ1-1
V: TRBV30
CDR3: AWSPAQGGNTEAF

length: 16
size: .
J: TRBJ2-3
V: TRBV2
CDR3: ASRPGTSGNLSADTQY